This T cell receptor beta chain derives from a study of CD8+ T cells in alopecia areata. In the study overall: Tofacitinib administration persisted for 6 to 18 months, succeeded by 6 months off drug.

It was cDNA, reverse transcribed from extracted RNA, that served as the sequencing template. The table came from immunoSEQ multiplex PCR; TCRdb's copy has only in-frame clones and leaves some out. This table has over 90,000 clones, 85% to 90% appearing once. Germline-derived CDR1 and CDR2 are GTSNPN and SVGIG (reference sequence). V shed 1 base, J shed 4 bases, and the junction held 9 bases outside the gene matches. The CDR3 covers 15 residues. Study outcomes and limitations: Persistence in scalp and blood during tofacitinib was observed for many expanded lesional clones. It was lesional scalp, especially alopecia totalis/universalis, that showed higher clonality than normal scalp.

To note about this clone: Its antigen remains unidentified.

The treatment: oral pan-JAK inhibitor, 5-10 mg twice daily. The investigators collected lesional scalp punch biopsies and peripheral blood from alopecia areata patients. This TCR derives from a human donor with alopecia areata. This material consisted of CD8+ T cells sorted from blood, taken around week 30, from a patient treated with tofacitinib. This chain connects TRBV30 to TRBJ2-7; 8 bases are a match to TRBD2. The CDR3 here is CAWSETSGSVYEQYF. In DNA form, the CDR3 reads TGTGCCTGGAGTGAAACTAGCGGTTCCGTATACGAGCAGTACTTC. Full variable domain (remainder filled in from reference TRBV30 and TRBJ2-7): SQTIHQWPATLVQPVGSPLSLECTVEGTSNPNLYWYRQAAGRGLQLLFYSVGIGQISSEVPQNLSASRPQDRQFILSSKKLLLSDSGFYLCAWSETSGSVYEQYFGPGTRLTVT.